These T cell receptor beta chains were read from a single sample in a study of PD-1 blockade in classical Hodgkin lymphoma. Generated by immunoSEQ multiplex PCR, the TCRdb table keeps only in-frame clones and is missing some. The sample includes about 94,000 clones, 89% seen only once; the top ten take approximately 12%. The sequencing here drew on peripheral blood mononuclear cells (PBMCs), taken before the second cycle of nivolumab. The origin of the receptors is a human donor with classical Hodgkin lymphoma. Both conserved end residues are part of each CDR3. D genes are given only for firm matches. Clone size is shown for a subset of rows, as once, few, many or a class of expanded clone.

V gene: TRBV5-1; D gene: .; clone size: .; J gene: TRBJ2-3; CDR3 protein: CASSLDRASTDTQYF; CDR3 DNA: TGCGCCAGCAGCTTGGACAGGGCAAGCACAGATACGCAGTATTTT
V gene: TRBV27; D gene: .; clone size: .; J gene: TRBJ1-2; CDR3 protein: CASSPGAGVGYTF; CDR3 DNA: TGTGCCAGCAGTCCCGGGGCTGGCGTTGGCTACACCTTC
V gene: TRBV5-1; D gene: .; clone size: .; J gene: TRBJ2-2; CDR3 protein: CASSLDRELGGELFF; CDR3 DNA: TGCGCCAGCAGCTTGGACAGGGAGCTCGGCGGGGAGCTGTTTTTT
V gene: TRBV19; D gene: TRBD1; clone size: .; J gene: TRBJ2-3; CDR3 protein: CASSLRTGVIESTQYF; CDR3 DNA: TGTGCCAGTAGTCTTAGGACAGGGGTAATTGAGTCGACGCAGTATTTT
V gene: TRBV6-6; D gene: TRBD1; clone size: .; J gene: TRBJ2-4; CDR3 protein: CASRPPGDRERFQYF; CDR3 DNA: TGTGCCAGCAGGCCACCCGGGGACAGGGAAAGGTTTCAGTACTTC
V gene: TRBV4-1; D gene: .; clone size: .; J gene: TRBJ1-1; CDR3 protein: CASSQVGELNTEAFF; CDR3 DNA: TGCGCCAGCAGCCAAGTCGGGGAACTGAACACTGAAGCTTTCTTT
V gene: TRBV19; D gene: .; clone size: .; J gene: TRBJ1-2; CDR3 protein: CASSIGPGPQGYTF; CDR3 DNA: TGTGCCAGTAGTATAGGGCCCGGGCCCCAGGGCTACACCTTC
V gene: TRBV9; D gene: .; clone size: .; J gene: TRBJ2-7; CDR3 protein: CASSVGHHEQYF; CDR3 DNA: TGTGCCAGCAGCGTAGGCCACCACGAGCAGTACTTC
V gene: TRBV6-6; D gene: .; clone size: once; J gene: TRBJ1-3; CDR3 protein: CASRQLEGGSIYF; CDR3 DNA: TGTGCCAGCAGGCAATTGGAGGGGGGCAGTATATATTTT
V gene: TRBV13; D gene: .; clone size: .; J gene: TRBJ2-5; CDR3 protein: CASSLVEQDQETQYF; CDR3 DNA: TGTGCCAGCAGCTTAGTAGAACAGGACCAAGAGACCCAGTACTTC
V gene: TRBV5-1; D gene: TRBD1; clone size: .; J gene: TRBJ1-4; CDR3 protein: CASARGGGSREKLFF; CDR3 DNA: TGCGCCAGCGCCCGGGGAGGGGGCTCAAGAGAAAAACTGTTTTTT
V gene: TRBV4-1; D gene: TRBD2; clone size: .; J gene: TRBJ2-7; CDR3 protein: CASSRSPTGTSGTYEQYF; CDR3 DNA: TGCGCCAGCAGCCGGAGCCCCACCGGGACTAGCGGGACCTACGAGCAGTACTTC
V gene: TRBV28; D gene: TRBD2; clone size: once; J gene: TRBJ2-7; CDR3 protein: CASSRGDFGEQYF; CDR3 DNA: TGTGCCAGCAGCCGGGGGGATTTCGGTGAGCAGTACTTC
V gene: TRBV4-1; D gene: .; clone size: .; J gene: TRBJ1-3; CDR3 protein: CASSQDRWPTGNTIYF; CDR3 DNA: TGCGCCAGCAGCCAAGATCGGTGGCCGACTGGAAACACCATATATTTT
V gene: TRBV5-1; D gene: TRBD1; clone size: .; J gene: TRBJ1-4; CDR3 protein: CASRSRGTGDEKLFF; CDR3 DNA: TGCGCCAGCAGGAGTCGTGGGACAGGGGATGAAAAACTGTTTTTT
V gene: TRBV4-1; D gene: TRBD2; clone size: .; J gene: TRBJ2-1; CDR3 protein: CASSQGPSGRGGNEQFF; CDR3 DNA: TGCGCCAGCAGCCAGGGACCTAGCGGGAGGGGTGGGAATGAGCAGTTCTTC
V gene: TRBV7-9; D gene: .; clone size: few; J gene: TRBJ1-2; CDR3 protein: CASSLVGGTGYGYTF; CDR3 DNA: TGTGCCAGCAGCTTAGTCGGAGGGACGGGATATGGCTACACCTTC
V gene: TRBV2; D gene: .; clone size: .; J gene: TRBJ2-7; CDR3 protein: CASSEEDGDSYEQYF; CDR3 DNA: TGTGCCAGCAGTGAAGAGGACGGGGACTCCTACGAGCAGTACTTC
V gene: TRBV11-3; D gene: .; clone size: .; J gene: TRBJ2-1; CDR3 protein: CASSSGNEQFF; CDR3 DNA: TGTGCCAGCAGTTCCGGGAATGAGCAGTTCTTC
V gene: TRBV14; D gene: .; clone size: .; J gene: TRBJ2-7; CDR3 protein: CASSQVRAYEQYF; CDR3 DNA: TGTGCCAGCAGCCAAGTCCGGGCCTACGAGCAGTACTTC
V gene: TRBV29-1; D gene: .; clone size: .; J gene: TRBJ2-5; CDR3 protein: CSVRFLAGLTQYF; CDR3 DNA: TGCAGCGTTCGGTTTCTTGCAGGGTTGACCCAGTACTTC
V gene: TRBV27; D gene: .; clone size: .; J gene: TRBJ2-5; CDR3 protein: CASSLKTPRETQYF; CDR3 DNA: TGTGCCAGCAGTTTAAAGACGCCGCGGGAGACCCAGTACTTC
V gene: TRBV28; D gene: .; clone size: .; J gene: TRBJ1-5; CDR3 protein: CASSFLSASPSVRYSNQPQHF; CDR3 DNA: TGTGCCAGCAGTTTCCTGTCTGCGTCACCCTCGGTGCGATATAGCAATCAGCCCCAGCATTTT
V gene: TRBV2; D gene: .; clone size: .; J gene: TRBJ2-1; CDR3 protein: CASSPGATGNNEQFF; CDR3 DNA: TGTGCCAGCAGCCCGGGGGCGACAGGGAACAATGAGCAGTTCTTC
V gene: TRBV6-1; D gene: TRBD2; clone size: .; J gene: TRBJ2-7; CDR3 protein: CASREEVGGRTYEQYF; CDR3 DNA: TGTGCCAGCAGGGAAGAGGTTGGCGGGAGGACCTACGAGCAGTACTTC
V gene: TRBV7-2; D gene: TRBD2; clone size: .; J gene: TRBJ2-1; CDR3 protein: CASSFSSGGNEQFF; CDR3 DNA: TGTGCCAGCAGCTTTTCCAGCGGGGGGAATGAGCAGTTCTTC
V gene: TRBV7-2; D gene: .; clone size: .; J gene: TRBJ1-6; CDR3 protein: CASSLELSGTGNNSPLHF; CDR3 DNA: TGTGCCAGCAGCTTAGAGCTATCGGGGACGGGGAATAATTCACCCCTCCACTTT
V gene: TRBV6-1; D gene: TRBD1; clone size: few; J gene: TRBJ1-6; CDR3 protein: CASSEGTGLSPLHF; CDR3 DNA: TGTGCCAGCAGTGAAGGGACAGGGCTTTCACCCCTCCACTTT
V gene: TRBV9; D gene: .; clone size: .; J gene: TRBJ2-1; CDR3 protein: CASSTSSYNEQFF; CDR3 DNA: TGTGCCAGCAGCACGAGCTCCTACAATGAGCAGTTCTTC
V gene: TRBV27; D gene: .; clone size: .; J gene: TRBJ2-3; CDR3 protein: CASSLLVPTDTQYF; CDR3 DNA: TGTGCCAGCAGTTTGTTAGTTCCAACAGATACGCAGTATTTT
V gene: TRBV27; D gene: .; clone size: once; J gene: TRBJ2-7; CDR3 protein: CASSGGYEQYF; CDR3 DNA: TGTGCCAGCAGTGGGGGGTACGAGCAGTACTTC
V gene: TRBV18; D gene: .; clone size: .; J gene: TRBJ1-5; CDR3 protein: CASSPAAGGDQPQHF; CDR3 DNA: TGTGCCAGCTCACCAGCAGCGGGGGGCGATCAGCCCCAGCATTTT
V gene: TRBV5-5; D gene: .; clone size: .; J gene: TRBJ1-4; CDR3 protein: CASSGTATNEKLFF; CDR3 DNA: TGTGCCAGCAGCGGAACAGCAACTAATGAAAAACTGTTTTTT
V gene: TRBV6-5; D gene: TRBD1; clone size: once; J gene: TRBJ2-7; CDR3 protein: CASSYAGGEQYF; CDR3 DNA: TGTGCCAGCAGTTACGCAGGGGGAGAGCAGTACTTC
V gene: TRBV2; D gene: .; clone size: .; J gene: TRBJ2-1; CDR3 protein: CASRDRLGYNEQFF; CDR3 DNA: TGTGCCAGCAGGGACCGCCTCGGGTACAATGAGCAGTTCTTC
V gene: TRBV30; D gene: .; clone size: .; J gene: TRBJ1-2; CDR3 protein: CAWSVAGPLLGYTF; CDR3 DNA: TGTGCCTGGAGTGTGGCAGGACCTCTTTTGGGCTACACCTTC
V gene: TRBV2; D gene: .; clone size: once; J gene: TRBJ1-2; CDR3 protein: CASSADRDYGYTF; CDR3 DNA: TGTGCCAGCAGTGCCGACAGAGACTATGGCTACACCTTC
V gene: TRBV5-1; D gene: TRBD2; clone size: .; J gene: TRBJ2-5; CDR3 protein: CASSLILAGEETQYF; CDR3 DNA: TGCGCCAGCAGCCTGATACTAGCGGGAGAAGAGACCCAGTACTTC
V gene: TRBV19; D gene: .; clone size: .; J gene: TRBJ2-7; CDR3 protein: CASSIGAGAHEQYF; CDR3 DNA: TGTGCCAGTAGTATAGGCGCAGGGGCCCACGAGCAGTACTTC
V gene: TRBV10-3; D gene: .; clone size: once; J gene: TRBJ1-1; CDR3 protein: CAISESRTDEAFF; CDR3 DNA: TGTGCCATCAGTGAGTCTCGGACGGACGAAGCTTTCTTT
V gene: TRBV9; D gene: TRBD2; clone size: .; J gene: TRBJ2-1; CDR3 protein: CASSVVAGGLQEQFF; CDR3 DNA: TGTGCCAGCAGCGTAGTAGCGGGAGGGCTACAAGAGCAGTTCTTC
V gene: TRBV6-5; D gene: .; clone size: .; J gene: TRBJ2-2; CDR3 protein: CASSYVSTPGELFF; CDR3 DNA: TGTGCCAGCAGTTACGTATCTACTCCCGGGGAGCTGTTTTTT
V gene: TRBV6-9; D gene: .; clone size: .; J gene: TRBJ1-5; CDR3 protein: CATLGHQTVGPQHF; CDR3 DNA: TGTGCCACTTTGGGACATCAAACCGTTGGGCCCCAGCATTTT
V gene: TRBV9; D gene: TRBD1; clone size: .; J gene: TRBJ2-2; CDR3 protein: CASSSRQGNTGELFF; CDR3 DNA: TGTGCCAGCAGCTCCCGACAGGGAAACACCGGGGAGCTGTTTTTT
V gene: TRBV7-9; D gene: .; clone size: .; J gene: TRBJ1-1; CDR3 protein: CASTPVGYGAGTEAFF; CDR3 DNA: TGTGCCAGCACCCCGGTGGGGTACGGCGCGGGCACTGAAGCTTTCTTT
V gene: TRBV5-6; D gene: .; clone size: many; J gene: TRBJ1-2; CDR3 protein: CASSLAVGGSYGYTF; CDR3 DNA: TGTGCCAGCAGCTTGGCCGTGGGGGGCTCCTATGGCTACACCTTC
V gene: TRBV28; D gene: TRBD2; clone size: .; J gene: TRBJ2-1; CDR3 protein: CASSFGLAGASYNEQFF; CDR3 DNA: TGTGCCAGCAGTTTTGGGCTAGCGGGGGCCTCCTACAATGAGCAGTTCTTC
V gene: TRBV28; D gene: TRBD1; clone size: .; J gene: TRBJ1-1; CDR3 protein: CASSNRGNTEAFF; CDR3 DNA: TGTGCCAGCAGTAACAGGGGAAACACTGAAGCTTTCTTT
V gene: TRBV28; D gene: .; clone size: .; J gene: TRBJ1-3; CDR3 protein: CASAFSGQPSGNTIYF; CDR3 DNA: TGTGCCAGCGCCTTCTCTGGACAGCCCTCTGGAAACACCATATATTTT
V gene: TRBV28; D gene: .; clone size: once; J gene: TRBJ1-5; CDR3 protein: CASEGRVRHF; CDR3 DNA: TGTGCCAGCGAGGGGAGGGTCCGACATTTT
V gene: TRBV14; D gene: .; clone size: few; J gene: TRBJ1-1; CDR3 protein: CASSQFLATEAFF; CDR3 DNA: TGTGCCAGCAGCCAATTTCTCGCGACTGAAGCTTTCTTT
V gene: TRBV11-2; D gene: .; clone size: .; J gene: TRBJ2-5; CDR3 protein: CASSLGETQYF; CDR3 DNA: TGTGCCAGCAGCTTAGGCGAGACCCAGTACTTC
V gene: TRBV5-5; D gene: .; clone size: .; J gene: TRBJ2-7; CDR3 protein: CASSLFGTSYEQYF; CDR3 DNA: TGTGCCAGCAGCCTCTTTGGGACAAGTTACGAGCAGTACTTC